This T cell receptor (beta chain) derives from a study of blood T cell repertoires in COVID-19. Study background: Some COVID-19 samples were acute and others convalescent; all came from the United States, Italy and Spain. From T cells, B-cell-depleted T cells, or PBMCs came the material, which was cDNA or gDNA.

In the original workflow: Reference gene primer amplification gave nucleated cell count estimates. Clones were sequenced by immunoSEQ multiplex PCR, and TCRdb holds only the in-frame ones, with some missing. V and J calls plus clone size are reproduced from that table; the DNA served to infer D and trimming. This sample has 140,000 or so clones, with approximately 78% found just once. This CDR3 region has 14 residues. V was shortened by 2 bases and J by 1 base, with 11 bases between the two germline ends. Looked up from germline, CDR1 is SQVTM and CDR2 is ANQGSEA. The receptor comes from a woman of 80 years or more with acute or convalescent COVID-19. This chain connects TRBV29-1 to TRBJ1-2; D remains unclear. Specimen: peripheral blood. The CDR3 loop reads CSVERGQINYGYTF. DNA of the CDR3: TGCAGCGTTGAACGCGGCCAGATTAACTATGGCTACACCTTC. The full variable domain, with the rest looked up from reference TRBV29-1 and TRBJ1-2, is SAVISQKPSRDICQRGTSLTIQCQVDSQVTMMFWYRQQPGQSLTLIATANQGSEATYESGFVIDKFPISRPNLTFSTLTVSNMSPEDSSIYLCSVERGQINYGYTFGSGTRLTVV.